This TCR beta chain was recovered during a study of beta chain features in type 1 diabetes. As for the study in general: Cell yields, age and gender were similar between patients and healthy donors.

Sorting that relied on CD45RO/CCR7/CD25/CD127/CD95/CD27 yielded CD4+ naive, central memory, regulatory and stem cell-like memory cells. What was sequenced were expressed TCRB transcripts, since all of the isolated RNA had been reverse transcribed. TCRdb keeps only in-frame clones here, not all; method: immunoSEQ multiplex PCR. The sample yields 120,000 to 150,000 clones, about 7% seen once. V lost 7 bases to trimming and J lost 4 bases; unmatched junction nucleotides: 13. CDR3 length: 15 amino acids. The germline V gene has CDR1 MDHEN and CDR2 SYDVKM. This clone was counted a few times. This TCR was sampled from a woman aged 25 to 39 in good health. The sequenced sample consisted of central memory CD4+ T cells from blood. The V and J genes are TRBV28 and TRBJ2-7; 7 bases fit TRBD1. As DNA, the CDR3 is TGTGCCAGCACCCGTGGAACAGGGGAGAGTTACGAGCAGTACTTC. Protein product: CASTRGTGESYEQYF.